This T cell receptor (beta chain) was retrieved from a study of blood T cell repertoires in COVID-19 (dated by TCRdb to the early 2020s). Background on the whole study: Collaborator samples came from the United States, Italy and Spain and covered acute and convalescent phases of COVID-19. The prospective study material was composed of cDNA or gDNA derived from T cells, B-cell-depleted T cells, or PBMCs. Where available, HLA class I and class II types were taken from metadata supplied by the sample provider and were not determined by assay-based typing. Samples came from the ongoing ImmuneRACE study (first 160 participants) plus 1,254 subjects from 6 global collaborators. Deeply sampled blood TCRbeta repertoires from subjects exposed to, actively infected with, or recovered from COVID-19 were included in the dataset. Nearly every sample came with metadata listing a de-identified subject ID, COVID-19 status, age in years and sex. A freely available public database, intended as a resource for researchers studying the immune response to SARS-CoV-2, is where the repertoires were released. Study-wide conclusions, independent of this receptor: The quantity of clinical and demographic metadata differed by source and by participant and was supplied without curation.

The CDR3 starts with the cysteine, ends with the phenylalanine, and has 13 residues. Only the CDR3 DNA stays, 39 bases, in frame from base 1. The collaborating institutions used their own protocols to collect whole blood in K2EDTA tubes. For TCRbeta analysis, collaborator samples were shipped as frozen whole blood, as isolated PBMCs, or as DNA extracted from either sample type. TCRbeta CDR3 regions were amplified from genomic DNA by means of the immunoSEQ Assay, a bias-controlled multiplex PCR. The paper's processing steps were these. The number of nucleated cells in each sample was estimated from the amplification of reference gene primers within the assay. To quantify the absolute abundance of each unique TCRbeta CDR3 rearrangement, sequence reads were collapsed and filtered. Productive Simpson clonality was computed per sample as the square root of Simpson's diversity index over productive rearrangements. Drawn from immuneACCESS, this table holds only the in-frame rearrangements with V and J called that TCRdb kept. Clones are partly lost; checked studies trace under half to an unresolved V gene and leave the rest unexplained. Clonal size and the V and J genes are those of that table, whereas D and trimming came from the DNA. Within this sample are 40,000 to 60,000 clones, with roughly 84% of them counted one time only. The ten largest clones add up to less than 4.5% of the sample.

Turning to this clone: Its binding antigen is unknown. One base away there is no much larger clone; base qualities are not given.

The specimen sequenced was peripheral blood. The TCR was taken from a man aged 50 to 60 with active COVID-19. The chain joins TRBV21-1 to TRBJ1-2; TRBD1 reflects the table's D call only, with no check against the DNA. TRBV21-1 is assigned pseudogene status. The sequence in DNA is TGTGCCAGCAGCAGTCCAGGGGAACAGGGCTACACCTTC. Translated, it reads CASSSPGEQGYTF.